The TCR beta chain under discussion was sequenced for a study of cytomegalovirus exposure and HLA in healthy donors. The PCR used 60 Vbeta and 13 Jbeta primers. Libraries were prepared by immunoSEQ multiplex PCR; TCRdb keeps only in-frame clonotypes and omits some of them. Found here are about 190,000 clones, around 86% of them singletons; the top ten hold more than 1.5%. This sequence was found in a woman between 18 and 30 years old in good health and CMV-seronegative. The specimen was PBMCs.

Written as DNA, the CDR3 is TGTGCCAGCAGTTCCCCGGGACTAGCGGTCTACGAGCAGTACTTC. Amino acids: CASSSPGLAVYEQYF. The chain recombines TRBV27 with TRBJ2-7, with 11 bases fitting TRBD2. The CDR3 is 15 residues long. The V gene's germline CDR1 is MNHEY and CDR2 SMNVEV (reference sequence). V was clipped by 4 bases and J by 3 bases; unmatched bases: 5.